This TCR beta chain stems from a study of blood T cell repertoires in COVID-19 (dated by TCRdb to the early 2020s). In terms of the full investigation: The collaborator samples originated in the United States, Italy and Spain and spanned the acute and convalescent phases of COVID-19. The sample metadata nearly always contained a de-identified subject ID, COVID-19 status, age in years and sex. The prospective study material was composed of cDNA or gDNA derived from T cells, B-cell-depleted T cells, or PBMCs. Where available, HLA class I and class II types were obtained from metadata supplied by the sample provider rather than from assay-based typing. Deeply sampled blood TCRbeta repertoires from subjects exposed to, actively infected with, or recovered from COVID-19 were included in the dataset. The samples were drawn from two sources: the first 160 participants of the ongoing ImmuneRACE study, and 1,000 to 1,500 subjects contributed by 6 global collaborators. The repertoires were released in a freely available public database meant as a resource for research on the immune response to SARS-CoV-2. Beyond this particular receptor, the publication reports: The quantity of clinical and demographic metadata differed by source and by participant and was supplied without curation.

For this chain, trimming is 5 bases at the V end and 4 bases at the J end, and the number of junction bases without a gene match is 10. CDR1 and CDR2 are drawn from the germline V gene: MDHEN, SYDVKM. The CDR3, cysteine through phenylalanine, is 15 amino acids long. Only the CDR3 portion is preserved as DNA: 45 bases, with reading frame beginning at the first base. The immunoSEQ Assay, a bias-controlled multiplex PCR, was used to amplify TCRbeta CDR3 regions from genomic DNA. The original methods were these. Nucleated cell counts per sample were estimated from amplification of reference gene primers within the assay. Sequence reads were collapsed and filtered to measure the absolute abundance of every unique TCRbeta CDR3 rearrangement. For each sample, productive Simpson clonality was calculated as the square root of Simpson's diversity index across productive rearrangements. Entries here come from immuneACCESS through TCRdb and include only in-frame sequences with V and J called. Some clones fail to appear in such tables; in the studies checked, an unresolved V gene covers under half of the shortfall, and the cause of the remainder is unknown. V and J calls and clone size come straight from that table; D and trimming were deduced from the DNA. The sample table contains 130,000 to 150,000 clones; only one count was recorded for about nine tenths of them. 10% to 12% of the sample is in the top ten clones.

On this clone itself: What antigen it recognizes has not been identified. Per-base quality was not reported, and no clone a single base away is much larger than it.

In the prospective study, participants were about 18 to 90 years old, resided in 25 or so geographic areas of the United States, and were enrolled through a virtual design. To assign participants to cohorts, the prospective study relied on clinical history that participants themselves reported in a screening survey and a study questionnaire. For ImmuneRACE Cohort 3, a participant was defined as recovered based on two consecutive negative NP/OP PCR tests, clearance by a healthcare professional, or resolution of symptoms. In the prospective study, mobile phlebotomists collected whole blood, serum and a nasopharyngeal or oropharyngeal swab from each participant. Participants in the prospective study had the option to provide additional blood draws and questionnaires over a roughly 2-month period. Prospective study blood samples were shipped either frozen or at room temperature before DNA extraction.

The rearrangement joined TRBV28 to TRBJ2-7, with 8 bases matching TRBD1. Sequencing was performed on PBMCs or T cells enriched from blood (not recorded which). This receptor was taken from a man aged 60 to 75 who had recovered from COVID-19. The CDR3 region: CASSPSDRVGYEQYF. Here is the DNA: TGTGCCAGCAGTCCGTCGGACAGGGTGGGTTACGAGCAGTACTTC. Supplemented by the reference TRBV28 and TRBJ2-7 proteins around the CDR3, the complete variable domain is DVKVTQSSRYLVKRTGEKVFLECVQDMDHENMFWYRQDPGLGLRLIYFSYDVKMKEKGDIPEGYSVSREKKERFSLILESASTNQTSMYLCASSPSDRVGYEQYFGPGTRLTVT.